This T cell receptor (beta chain) was retrieved from a study of T-cell reconstitution after alpha-beta-depleted transplantation in children. Study-wide points: T cells produced anew were the main source of T-cell counts and diversity one year after transplant.

Preparation of the TCRbeta library involved a method that used unique molecular identifiers. Using its own MiXCR run on the PCR reads, TCRdb lists one record per CDR3 protein. The profile covers approximately 490,000 distinct CDR3 sequences, with about 11% appearing a single time and around 2.2% taken by the ten largest. This clonotype has at least ten counts. What it binds is not known. Trimming cost V 4 bases and J 0 bases, with 10 bases left between them. Germline CDR1 reads MDHEN; CDR2 reads SYDVKM. This CDR3 has 15 amino acids. The chain links TRBV28 to TRBJ2-1; D might be TRBD2 (5 bases). The sequence was obtained from a child aged 2-15 years with inherited bone marrow failure, due to receive a stem cell transplant. This specimen consisted of PBMCs, obtained before TCRalphabeta/CD19-depleted stem cell transplant. The CDR3 protein is CASSSTGSSYNEQFF. Written as DNA, the CDR3 is TGTGCCAGCAGTTCGACGGGGAGCTCCTACAATGAGCAGTTCTTC.